What follows is one T cell receptor (beta chain) and its context. Its antigen remains unidentified. The sample originates from a study of human T cells and chemical hapten exposure. Study background: Patch tests put 0.01% DPC on the upper back, read at 6 days. Points from the study as a whole: Expanded TCRs created a significantly greater count of big CDR3 similarity clusters than controls did. Healthy people's immune response may differ from that of the donors, who had alopecia.

Time point of the sample: patch test 1, 2 weeks after DPC sensitization. The treatment here: therapeutic diphenylcyclopropenone sensitization with weekly scalp DPC. The CDR3 is 13 amino acids. The V end lost 3 bases, the J end lost 4 bases, and 6 bases lay between the germline ends. Each CDR3 protein gets one entry after TCRdb re-called the RACE reads with MiXCR. The profile shows 150,000 to 200,000 distinct CDR3 sequences, 20% to 25% of them singletons. The rearrangement uses TRBV12-3 or TRBV12-4 and TRBJ1-4; the D gene is possibly TRBD1 (5 bases). The source material was whole blood, sampled in connection with sensitization to the hapten diphenylcyclopropenone (DPC). The receptor comes from a woman in her forties or fifties with alopecia areata. Some clones in this sample may be carry-over from other donors' samples. The CDR3 nucleotides are TGTGCCAGCAGTTTGGGGCATAATGAAAAACTGTTTTTT. Its protein is CASSLGHNEKLFF.